The 28 T cell receptor beta chains in this list originate from one sample, sequenced in a study of shared clonotypes between healthy human individuals. Assay used: immunoSEQ multiplex PCR; TCRdb lists only in-frame clones, some missing. The table has about 820,000 clones, 80% to 95% seen once. The naive CD8 subset, CD45RO-negative cells positively selected for CCR7, excluded terminally differentiated effector memory CD45RA+ cells. Sequenced input: naive CD8+ T cells sorted from blood. All receptors come from a man aged 30-40 years in good health.

The rearrangement joins TRBV5-4 to TRBJ2-7; 10 nucleotides agree with TRBD1. The CDR3 contains 15 residues. Germline V gene lookup returns CDR1 SGHNT and CDR2 YYREEE (reference sequence). V lost 0 bases and J lost 5; bases outside the gene matches: 5. CDR3 in DNA: TGTGCCAGCAGCTTGGGAGGGACAGGGGCCAACGAGCAGTACTTC. This gives the protein CASSLGGTGANEQYF.

CDR3 sequence (DNA): TGCGCCAGCAGCCCTGACCCGGACCCGGATGAGCAGTTCTTC. The encoded protein is CASSPDPDPDEQFF. This chain joins TRBV4-1 and TRBJ2-1; D remains ambiguous. V shed 4 bases and J shed 8 bases, with 15 bases lying between them. Germline V CDR1 and CDR2: MGHRA, YSYEKL. CDR3 length equals 14 residues.

This clone was seen only once. The genes are TRBV27 and TRBJ2-7, with 9 bases that match TRBD1. The length of the CDR3 is 14 residues. After removal of 2 bases from V and 6 bases from J, the junction contained 5 bases not matched to a gene. Germline V gene lookup returns CDR1 MNHEY and CDR2 SMNVEV (reference sequence). The CDR3 DNA reads TGTGCCAGCAGTTTAGGACAGGGGTTCGCCGAGCAGTACTTC. Translated, it gives CASSLGQGFAEQYF.

The chain uses TRBV10-2 and TRBJ2-7; D is unclear. V was pared by 6 bases and J by 3 bases, with 12 bases between. Germline lookup yields CDR1 WSHSY and CDR2 SAAADI. CDR3 length: 13 residues. CDR3 region: CASSRDGDYEQYF. The DNA for the CDR3 is TGCGCCAGCAGCCGAGATGGGGACTACGAGCAGTACTTC.

This chain connects TRBV27 to TRBJ2-3; the match to TRBD1 covers 11 bases. Germline trimming cut 4 bases from V and 4 bases from J; bases unmatched to any gene: 7. The length of the CDR3 is 16 residues. CDR1 and CDR2 from the germline V gene are MNHEY and SMNVEV (reference sequence). CDR3 DNA sequence: TGTGCCAGCAGTTCAACCGGGACAGGGGGGCCAGATACGCAGTATTTT. Encoded protein: CASSSTGTGGPDTQYF.

The rearrangement uses TRBV7-9 and TRBJ2-5; D gene uncertain. This CDR3 is built from 17 residues. Per the germline V gene, CDR1 is SEHNR and CDR2 is FQNEAQ (reference sequence). Trimming stripped 5 bases from V and 2 bases from J, with 21 bases between. This chain's CDR3 is CASSHRPPATVQETQYF. CDR3 nucleotide sequence: TGTGCCAGCAGCCACCGACCCCCGGCGACGGTACAAGAGACCCAGTACTTC.

This clone was seen a single time. V gene TRBV9 combines with J gene TRBJ1-2; D is ambiguous. The CDR3 runs to 14 residues. V was clipped by 4 bases and J by 4 bases, with 14 bases between them. The germline V gene has CDR1 SGDLS and CDR2 YYNGEE. The CDR3 DNA reads TGTGCCAGCAGCAAGGTGGAGGGCGGCTATGGCTACACCTTC. Its translation: CASSKVEGGYGYTF.

The chain combines TRBV29-1 with TRBJ2-7; D may be TRBD2 (5 bases). This CDR3 has 12 residues. The germline CDR1 and CDR2 sequences are SQVTM and ANQGSEA. Trimming took off 7 bases at V and 5 bases at J, with 15 bases between the two ends. For the CDR3, the DNA is TGCAGCGCCGAGGGCCTAGCCGACGAGCAGTACTTC. It encodes CSAEGLADEQYF.

The J gene is TRBJ2-2, the V gene TRBV13; 7 positions match TRBD2. The CDR3 covers 16 residues. The V gene end was trimmed by 5 bases and the J gene end by 6 bases; junction bases not matched to a gene: 12. Per the germline V gene, CDR1 is PRHDT and CDR2 is FYEKMQ (reference sequence). The CDR3 region has the DNA TGTGCCAGCAGCGGCCTGACTCGGGGGAGGGCCGGGGAGCTGTTTTTT. It is translated as CASSGLTRGRAGELFF.

As concerns this clone: The sample holds other DNA sequences that translate to the same CDR3. The gene calls are TRBV15 and TRBJ2-1; D remains unclear. Trimming cost V 1 base and J 6 bases, with 4 bases left between them. This CDR3 contains 12 residues. CDR1 is LNHNV, CDR2 YYDKDF, per germline (reference sequence). CDR3 protein: CATSRGGNEQFF. CDR3 sequence (DNA): TGTGCCACCAGCAGAGGGGGCAATGAGCAGTTCTTC. The whole variable domain, remainder taken from reference TRBV15 and TRBJ2-1, is DAMVIQNPRYQVTQFGKPVTLSCSQTLNHNVMYWYQQKSSQAPKLLFHYYDKDFNNEADTPDNFQSRRPNTSFCFLDIRSPGLGDTAMYLCATSRGGNEQFFGPGTRLTVL.

This chain connects TRBV27 to TRBJ1-4; 7 bases are a match to TRBD1. The CDR3 is 15 residues long. After removal of 0 bases from V and 10 bases from J, the junction contained 8 bases not matched to a gene. The germline gives CDR1 MNHEY, CDR2 SMNVEV (reference sequence). As DNA, the CDR3 is TGTGCCAGCAGTTTATCTGTAACCCCAGGGGGAAAACTGTTTTTT. Protein product: CASSLSVTPGGKLFF.

The chain has TRBV28 and TRBJ2-7; TRBD1 matches at 8 bases. CDR1 is MDHEN, CDR2 SYDVKM, per germline. V lost 3 bases and J lost 3; bases outside the gene matches: 13. The CDR3 is 17 residues long. The CDR3 nucleotides read TGTGCCAGCAGTTTCGCTACCGGGACAGGCAATTACTACGAGCAGTACTTC. Protein: CASSFATGTGNYYEQYF. The variable domain in full, with the rest retrieved from reference TRBV28 and TRBJ2-7, is DVKVTQSSRYLVKRTGEKVFLECVQDMDHENMFWYRQDPGLGLRLIYFSYDVKMKEKGDIPEGYSVSREKKERFSLILESASTNQTSMYLCASSFATGTGNYYEQYFGPGTRLTVT.

The V and J genes are TRBV12-5 and TRBJ2-2; D possibly corresponds to TRBD2 (6 bases). The CDR3 consists of 13 residues. Per germline, CDR1 LGHNT and CDR2 FRNRAP. V was shortened by 5 bases and J by 6 bases, with 10 bases between the two germline ends. CDR3: CASGTGGSGELFF. CDR3 sequence (DNA): TGTGCTAGTGGTACCGGGGGTTCCGGGGAGCTGTTTTTT.

This chain links TRBV5-1 with TRBJ1-1; the D gene is possibly TRBD1 (5 bases). From germline, CDR1 is SGHRS and CDR2 YFSETQ. With 1 base removed from V and 2 bases from J, the gap between germline ends came to 15 bases. The CDR3 is 16 amino acids. The CDR3 spells CASSLYSGAANTEAFF. CDR3 sequence (DNA): TGCGCCAGCAGCTTGTATTCCGGGGCGGCCAACACTGAAGCTTTCTTT.

The CDR3 spells CSVGRDGNEQFF. The CDR3 nucleotides read TGCAGCGTGGGGCGGGATGGCAATGAGCAGTTCTTC. This rearrangement joins TRBV29-1 to TRBJ2-1; possibly TRBD2 for D (6 bases). CDR1 is SQVTM and CDR2 is ANQGSEA in the germline V gene. V dropped 6 bases and J dropped 6 bases, with 12 bases sitting between them. The CDR3 spans 12 residues.

The chain combines TRBV9 with TRBJ2-7; tentative D call: TRBD2 (6 bases). The CDR3 extends over 15 amino acids. The germline V gene has CDR1 SGDLS and CDR2 YYNGEE. V shed 0 bases and J shed 3 bases, with 13 bases lying between them. This CDR3 is CASSVGGGTLYEQYF. The CDR3 bases are TGTGCCAGCAGCGTAGGCGGTGGGACTCTCTACGAGCAGTACTTC.

The V call is TRBV29-1, the J call TRBJ2-1, with TRBD2 identical over 9 bases. V lost 2 bases and J lost 4; bases outside the gene matches: 15. Germline V CDR1 and CDR2: SQVTM, ANQGSEA. This CDR3 spans 18 amino acids. CDR3 sequence: CSVEFAREGGGVYNEQFF. The DNA for the CDR3 is TGCAGCGTTGAATTTGCGCGGGAGGGCGGTGGGGTATACAATGAGCAGTTCTTC.

The chain links TRBV28 to TRBJ1-5, with a possible D match to TRBD1 (6 bases). Deletions cut 7 bases from V and 7 bases from J, with 14 bases between. Germline lookup yields CDR1 MDHEN and CDR2 SYDVKM. The CDR3 totals 13 residues. The DNA of the CDR3 is TGTGCCAGCACCCTAGGGGGAAGGCAGCCCCAGCATTTT. Its protein is CASTLGGRQPQHF.

The chain combines TRBV14 with TRBJ1-3; D unclear. Germline values: CDR1 SGHDN, CDR2 FVKESK. This CDR3 is built from 13 residues. Trimming took 4 bases from V and 9 from J, leaving 13 bases between them. CDR3 DNA sequence: TGTGCCAGCAGCCTGACCGGACGCAGCACCATATATTTT. Amino acids: CASSLTGRSTIYF.

This clone was observed once. The V call is TRBV9, the J call TRBJ2-3; no clear D gene. The CDR3 extends over 14 amino acids. Looked up from germline, CDR1 is SGDLS and CDR2 is YYNGEE. Trimming left V 0 bases short and J 4 bases short, with 9 bases between. This CDR3 is CASSVDLRPDTQYF. CDR3 in DNA: TGTGCCAGCAGCGTAGATTTAAGGCCAGATACGCAGTATTTT.

The gene calls are TRBV11-2 and TRBJ2-3; unclear D gene. This CDR3 spans 15 amino acids. From germline, CDR1 is SGHAT and CDR2 FQNNGV. V lost 4 bases and J 2 bases, leaving 13 bases between the germline ends. As DNA, the CDR3 is TGTGCCAGCAGCTCCCTCCCTGGGTACACAGATACGCAGTATTTT. Its translation is CASSSLPGYTDTQYF.

The chain uses TRBV7-2 and TRBJ1-3; D ambiguous. In germline, CDR1 is SGHTA, CDR2 FQGNSA. The CDR3 consists of 15 residues. V shed 2 bases and J shed 1 base, with 9 bases lying between them. In nucleotides, the CDR3 is TGTGCCAGCAGCTTAATAGGTGCATCTGGAAACACCATATATTTT. Protein sequence: CASSLIGASGNTIYF. Filled out from reference TRBV7-2 and TRBJ1-3, the complete variable domain reads GAGVSQSPSNKVTEKGKDVELRCDPISGHTALYWYRQSLGQGLEFLIYFQGNSAPDKSGLPSDRFSAERTGGSVSTLTIQRTQQEDSAVYLCASSLIGASGNTIYFGEGSWLTVV.

V gene TRBV29-1 combines with J gene TRBJ1-2; D uncertain. Deletions cut 1 base from V and 2 bases from J, with 8 bases between. The CDR3 sequence is 13 residues long. Germline V gene sequence: CDR1 SQVTM, CDR2 ANQGSEA. In nucleotides, the CDR3 is TGCAGCGTTGAAGGGAGGCAGAACTATGGCTACACCTTC. This translates into CSVEGRQNYGYTF.

The chain recombines TRBV7-8 with TRBJ2-2; weak D call: TRBD2 (5 bases). Germline lookup yields CDR1 SGHVS and CDR2 FQNEAQ. The CDR3 is 16 residues long. Trimming cost V 5 bases and J 0 bases, with 13 bases left between them. As DNA, the CDR3 is TGTGCCAGCAGCCCTCGAGCGGTGCCGAACACCGGGGAGCTGTTTTTT. Protein product: CASSPRAVPNTGELFF.

The sample holds a few counts of this clone. The rearrangement links TRBV27 to TRBJ2-7; D is possibly TRBD1 (8 bases). Germline CDR1 is MNHEY and CDR2 is SMNVEV (reference sequence). V lost 5 bases to trimming and J lost 3 bases, with 14 bases between them. CDR3 size: 14 residues. CDR3 DNA: TGTGCCAGCAGTGAGGACAGGGAGGGCTACGAGCAGTACTTC. It translates to CASSEDREGYEQYF.

The chain has TRBV30 and TRBJ2-3; the D call may be TRBD1 or TRBD2 (6 bases each). In germline, CDR1 is GTSNPN, CDR2 SVGIG (reference sequence). V lost 7 bases to trimming and J lost 8 bases, with 16 bases between them. The CDR3 runs 12 residues. CDR3: CASEGGQGTQYF. The CDR3 DNA follows: TGTGCCTCAGAGGGGGGTCAAGGTACGCAGTATTTT.

In the case of this clone: The junction differs from germline at one of its ends, possibly a read error. This chain connects TRBV19 to TRBJ2-7, with TRBD2 matching over 12 bases. The CDR3 has 15 amino acids. CDR1 and CDR2 (germline): LNHDA, SQIVND (reference sequence). CDR3 amino acids: CTSSIGTSGFYEQYF. CDR3 coding DNA: TGTACCAGTAGTATAGGGACTAGCGGGTTCTACGAGCAGTACTTC.

The chain has TRBV28 and TRBJ1-2, with 7 bases aligning to TRBD1. The CDR3 sequence is 16 residues long. In germline, CDR1 is MDHEN, CDR2 SYDVKM. With V trimmed by 3 bases and J by 8 bases, 15 bases remained unmatched. The CDR3 loop is CASSFAEIRQGEGYTF. CDR3 in DNA: TGTGCCAGCAGTTTCGCGGAAATTAGACAGGGAGAGGGCTACACCTTC.